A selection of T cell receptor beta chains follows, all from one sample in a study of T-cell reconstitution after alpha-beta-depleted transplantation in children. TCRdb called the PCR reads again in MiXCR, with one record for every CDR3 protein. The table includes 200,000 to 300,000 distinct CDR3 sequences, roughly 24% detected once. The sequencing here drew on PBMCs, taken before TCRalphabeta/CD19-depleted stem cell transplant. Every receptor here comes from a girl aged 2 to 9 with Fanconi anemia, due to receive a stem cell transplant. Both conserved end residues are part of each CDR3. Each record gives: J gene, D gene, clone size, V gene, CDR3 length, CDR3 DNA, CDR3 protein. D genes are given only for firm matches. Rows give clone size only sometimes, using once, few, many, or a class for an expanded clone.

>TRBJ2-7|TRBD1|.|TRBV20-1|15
TGCAGTGCTAGTTTTGGGACAGAGAGCTCCTACGAGCAGTACTTC
CSASFGTESSYEQYF
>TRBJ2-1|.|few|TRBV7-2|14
TGTGCCAGCAGCTTAGCTGGGACCCACAATGAGCAGTTCTTC
CASSLAGTHNEQFF
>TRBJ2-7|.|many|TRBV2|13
TGTGCCAGCAGTGAAGGGGCAGGGTGGGAGCAGTACTTC
CASSEGAGWEQYF
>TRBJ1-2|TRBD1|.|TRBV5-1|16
TGCGCCAGCAGCGCCGGGACAGGTTCATTTAACTATGGCTACACCTTC
CASSAGTGSFNYGYTF
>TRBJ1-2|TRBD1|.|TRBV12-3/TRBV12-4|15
TGTGCCAGCAGTCCGACTAGACAGGGCGACTATGGCTACACCTTC
CASSPTRQGDYGYTF
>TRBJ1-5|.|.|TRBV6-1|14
TGTGCCAGCAAATCCAGGGTTAGCAATCAGCCCCAGCATTTT
CASKSRVSNQPQHF
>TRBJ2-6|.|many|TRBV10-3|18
TGTGCCATCAGTGAACAGAGACAGGGAGGTCCTGGGGCCAACGTCCTGACTTTC
CAISEQRQGGPGANVLTF
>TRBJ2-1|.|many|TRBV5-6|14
TGTGCCAGCAGCTTGGATCTGGGTGACAATGAGCAGTTCTTC
CASSLDLGDNEQFF
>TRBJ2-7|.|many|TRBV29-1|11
TGCAGCGTGACAGTCTCCTACGAGCAGTACTTC
CSVTVSYEQYF
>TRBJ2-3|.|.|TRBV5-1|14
TGCGCCAGCAGCTTGGGGACGGGAGTGAATACGCAGTATTTT
CASSLGTGVNTQYF
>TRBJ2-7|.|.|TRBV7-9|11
TGTGCCGGGCAAGAGGGCAACGAGCAGTACTTC
CAGQEGNEQYF
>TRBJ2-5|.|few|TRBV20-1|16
TGCAGTGCTAGAGATAAAGCAGGGGATTGGGGAGAGACCCAGTACTTC
CSARDKAGDWGETQYF
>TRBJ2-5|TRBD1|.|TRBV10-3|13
TGTGCCATCAGTGATACAGGGGAAGAGACCCAGTACTTC
CAISDTGEETQYF
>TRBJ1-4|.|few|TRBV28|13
TGTGCCAGTATAGCCTCAACTAATGAAAAACTGTTTTTT
CASIASTNEKLFF
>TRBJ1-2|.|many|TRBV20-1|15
TGCAGTGCTAGAGATAGCCTAGAAGGTGACTATGGCTACACCTTC
CSARDSLEGDYGYTF
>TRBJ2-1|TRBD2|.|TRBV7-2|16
TGTGCCAGCAGCTTAGGAGTAGCGGGCTCTTACAATGAGCAGTTCTTC
CASSLGVAGSYNEQFF
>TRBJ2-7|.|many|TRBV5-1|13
TGCGCCAGCAGCTTGCAGGGCACCTACGAGCAGTACTTC
CASSLQGTYEQYF
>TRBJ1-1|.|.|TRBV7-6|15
TGTGCCAGCAGCTTAGCTAGATTTGGGGGAGGTGAAGCTTTCTTT
CASSLARFGGGEAFF
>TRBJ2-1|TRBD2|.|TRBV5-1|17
TGCGCCAGCAGCTCCTACTCGACTAGCCTGGGAAGCAATGAGCAGTTCTTC
CASSSYSTSLGSNEQFF
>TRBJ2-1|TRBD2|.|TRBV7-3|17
TGTGCCAGCAGCTTATTAGGGCGACTAGCTGGGTTTAGTGAGCAGTTCTTC
CASSLLGRLAGFSEQFF
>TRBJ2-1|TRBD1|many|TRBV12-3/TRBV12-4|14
TGTGCCAGCAGTGCGGACAGGGGAAGCAATGAGCAGTTCTTC
CASSADRGSNEQFF
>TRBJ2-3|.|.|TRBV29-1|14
TGCAGCGTCGACCGGACAGATGACACAGATACGCAGTATTTT
CSVDRTDDTDTQYF
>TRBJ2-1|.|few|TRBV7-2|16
TGTGCCAGCAGCGCATGGGCGGGGGCGATTTACAATGAGCAGTTCTTC
CASSAWAGAIYNEQFF
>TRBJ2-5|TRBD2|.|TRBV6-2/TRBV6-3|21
TGTGCCAGCAGTTACTCGATATTCGGCAGGAGACTAGCGGGAGTTATGGAGACCCAGTACTTC
CASSYSIFGRRLAGVMETQYF
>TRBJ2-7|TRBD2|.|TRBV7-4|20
TGTGCCTCCTGGGGGGAGGTCGGGGCTAGCGGGAGAAAGTCTTGCTACGAGCAGTACTTC
CASWGEVGASGRKSCYEQYF
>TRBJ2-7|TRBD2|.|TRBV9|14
TGTGCCAGCAGCGTGGCTAGCGGATCCTACGAGCAGTACTTC
CASSVASGSYEQYF
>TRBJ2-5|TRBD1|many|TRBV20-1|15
TGCAGTGCCGATCCCGGGACAGGGGTGAGAGAGACCCAGTACTTC
CSADPGTGVRETQYF
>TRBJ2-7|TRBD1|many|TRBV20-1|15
TGCAGTGCTACAAATCCCGGGACAGGGCTTAACGAGCAGTACTTC
CSATNPGTGLNEQYF
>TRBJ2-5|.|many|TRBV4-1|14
TGCGCCAGCAGCCAATGGTACCCACTAGAGACCCAGTACTTC
CASSQWYPLETQYF
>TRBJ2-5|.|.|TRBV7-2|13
TGTGCCAGCAGCCCGACTATCCAAGAGACCCAGTACTTC
CASSPTIQETQYF
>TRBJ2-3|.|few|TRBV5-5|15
TGTGCCAGCAGCTTGGGGGGGCTGAGCACAGATACGCAGTATTTT
CASSLGGLSTDTQYF
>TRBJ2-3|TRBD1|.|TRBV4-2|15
TGTGCCAGCAGCCAATCGAAAGGGGGCCCAGATACGCAGTATTTT
CASSQSKGGPDTQYF
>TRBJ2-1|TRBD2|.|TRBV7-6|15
TGTGCCAGCAGCTCTAGCGGGAGTACCTACAATGAGCAGTTCTTC
CASSSSGSTYNEQFF
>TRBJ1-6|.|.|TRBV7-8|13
TGTGCCAGCAGCTTAGACTGGAATTCACCCCTCCACTTT
CASSLDWNSPLHF
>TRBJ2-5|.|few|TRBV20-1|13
TGCAGTGCTAACCCAGGGATAGGAGAGACCCAGTACTTC
CSANPGIGETQYF
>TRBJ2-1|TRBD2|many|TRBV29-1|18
TGCAGCGTTTTTGGTTTCCGTCGTCAACTAGCGGGGGGCAATGAGCAGTTCTTC
CSVFGFRRQLAGGNEQFF
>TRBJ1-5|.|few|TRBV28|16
TGTGCCAGCAGTACCAGGACGGAGTATAGCAATCAGCCCCAGCATTTT
CASSTRTEYSNQPQHF
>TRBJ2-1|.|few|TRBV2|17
TGTGCCAGCAGTGAAGCGCTGGGCGAAGTGAGATATTTTGAGCAGTTCTTC
CASSEALGEVRYFEQFF
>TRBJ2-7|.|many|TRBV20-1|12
TGCAGTGCTGGCCGACTAGTATACGAGCAGTACTTC
CSAGRLVYEQYF
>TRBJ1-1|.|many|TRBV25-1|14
TGTGCCAGCAGTGAATCGAGAGGGAACACTGAAGCTTTCTTT
CASSESRGNTEAFF
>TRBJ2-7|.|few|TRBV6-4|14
TGTGCCAGCAGTGAACGGAACGGTGCCTACGAGCAGTACTTC
CASSERNGAYEQYF
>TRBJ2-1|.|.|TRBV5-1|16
TGCGCCAGCAGCTTGCCACTGCTAAGCTCCTACAATGAGCAGTTCTTC
CASSLPLLSSYNEQFF
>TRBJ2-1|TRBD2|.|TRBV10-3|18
TGTGCCATCAGTGAGTCTCCCCTTTTACTAGCGCCCTACAATGAGCAGTTCTTC
CAISESPLLLAPYNEQFF
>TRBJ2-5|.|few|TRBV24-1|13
TGTGCCACCAGTTTTTCGGGGTTAGAGACCCAGTACTTC
CATSFSGLETQYF
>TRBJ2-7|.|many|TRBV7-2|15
TGTGCCAGCAGCTCAGCGTGGGAGAAAACGTACGAGCAGTACTTC
CASSSAWEKTYEQYF